This T cell receptor beta chain appears in the sequencing data of a study of T cells in Graves' hyperthyroidism and ophthalmopathy. General study findings and limits: A 13 V-J model separated ophthalmopathy from stable hyperthyroidism.

This clonotype was recorded at least ten times. The antigen remains unidentified. Researchers amplified the TCR beta CDR3 regions from RNA transcripts. The HTBI primer set drove a first-round RT-PCR of the TCR CDR3. Via MiXCR, TCRdb re-called the multiplex PCR reads, giving one row per CDR3 protein. The table lists a few hundred thousand distinct CDR3 sequences, 15% to 18% of them singletons. Graves' hyperthyroidism without ophthalmopathy progression within 18 months was termed stable. Participants, patients aged 18 to 65, had newly diagnosed hyperthyroidism with a duration under 2 months. The CDR3 length is 14 residues. From germline, CDR1 is GTSNPN and CDR2 SVGIG (reference sequence). The V and J ends lost 2 bases and 3 bases respectively, with 11 bases between them.

This TCR was sampled from a woman in her thirties with Graves' hyperthyroidism. The sample taken for sequencing was blood. This chain links TRBV30 with TRBJ1-5, with D unresolved. CDR3 DNA sequence: TGTGCCTGGAGTCGAGATAGTTTCAATCAGCCCCAGCATTTT. Residues: CAWSRDSFNQPQHF. Combining the CDR3 with reference TRBV30 and TRBJ1-5 gives the whole variable domain SQTIHQWPATLVQPVGSPLSLECTVEGTSNPNLYWYRQAAGRGLQLLFYSVGIGQISSEVPQNLSASRPQDRQFILSSKKLLLSDSGFYLCAWSRDSFNQPQHFGDGTRLSIL.